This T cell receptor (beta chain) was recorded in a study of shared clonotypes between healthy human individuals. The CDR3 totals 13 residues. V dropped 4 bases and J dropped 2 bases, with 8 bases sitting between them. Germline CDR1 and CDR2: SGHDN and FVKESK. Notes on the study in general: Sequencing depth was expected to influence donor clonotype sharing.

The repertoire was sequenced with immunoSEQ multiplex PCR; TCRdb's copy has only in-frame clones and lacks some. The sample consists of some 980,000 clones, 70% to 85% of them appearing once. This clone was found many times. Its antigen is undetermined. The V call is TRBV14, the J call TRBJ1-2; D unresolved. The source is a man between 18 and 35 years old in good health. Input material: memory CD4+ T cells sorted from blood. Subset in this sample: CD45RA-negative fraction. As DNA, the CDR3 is TGTGCCAGCAGCCCGGGAAGGAACTATGGCTACACCTTC. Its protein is CASSPGRNYGYTF.